The 15 T cell receptor beta chains below come from one sample, sequenced in a study of lymphopenia after photon versus proton radiotherapy. The protocol was immunoSEQ multiplex PCR, while the TCRdb copy is restricted to in-frame clones and leaves out a portion. The sample records around 62,000 clones, about 81% being singletons. The specimen was peripheral blood, collected from a patient treated with proton-based radiotherapy. Receptors were obtained from a man between 60 and 75 years old with pancreatic cancer.

This clone showed up just once. This chain joins TRBV5-8 and TRBJ1-4; TRBD1 agrees at 7 bases. Unmatched junction bases numbered 10, after V lost 6 bases and J lost 5 bases. This CDR3 spans 15 amino acids. Germline CDR1 SGHTS, CDR2 YDEGEE. The CDR3 DNA is TGTGCCAGCACCCAACAAGGGACAGCGAATGAAAAACTGTTTTTT. It yields the protein CASTQQGTANEKLFF.

The chain couples TRBV7-8 to TRBJ1-1; D is uncertain. V lost 0 bases, J lost 1 base, and 3 bases lay in between. Germline CDR1 and CDR2: SGHVS and FQNEAQ. This CDR3 has 13 amino acids. CDR3 in amino acids: CASSLAPNTEAFF. The CDR3 nucleotides are TGTGCCAGCAGCTTAGCCCCGAACACTGAAGCTTTCTTT.

This chain's CDR3 is CASSKGLAGRSDTQYF. The CDR3 DNA sequence: TGTGCCAGCAGTAAAGGACTAGCGGGACGGTCAGATACGCAGTATTTT. The chain combines TRBV28 with TRBJ2-3, with 12 bases lining up with TRBD2. CDR3 length: 16 amino acids. Per the germline V gene, CDR1 is MDHEN and CDR2 is SYDVKM. Germline trimming cut 5 bases from V and 4 bases from J; bases unmatched to any gene: 7.

The rearrangement joins TRBV7-8 to TRBJ2-1; 7 bases agree with TRBD2. Germline CDR1 is SGHVS and CDR2 is FQNEAQ. The length of the CDR3 is 16 residues. The junction had 9 bases not matched to a gene; V was cut back by 5 bases and J by 2 bases. The CDR3 coding sequence is TGTGCCAGCAGCCCCCGGGTAGCGGGCCCCTACAATGAGCAGTTCTTC. It is translated as CASSPRVAGPYNEQFF.

The chain carries TRBV28 and TRBJ2-5; no definite D call. The V and J ends lost 8 bases and 4 bases respectively, with 8 bases between them. The CDR3 contains 11 residues. Per the germline V gene, CDR1 is MDHEN and CDR2 is SYDVKM. CDR3 in amino acids: CASLRRETQYF. The DNA for the CDR3 is TGTGCCAGCCTACGGCGAGAGACCCAGTACTTC.

The genes are TRBV19 and TRBJ1-5, with D unresolved. The ends were cut back, 5 bases at V and 2 bases at J, with 19 bases in the middle. The length of the CDR3 is 17 residues. Germline lookup yields CDR1 LNHDA and CDR2 SQIVND (reference sequence). CDR3 nucleotides: TGTGCCAGTAGTTCACGGAGACAACTCGGAGGCAATCAGCCCCAGCATTTT. Amino acid sequence: CASSSRRQLGGNQPQHF.

V and J are TRBV5-1 and TRBJ2-7, with 8 bases identical to TRBD2. The CDR3 runs to 17 residues. Trimming removed 4 bases from V and 4 bases from J; junction bases left unmatched: 16. CDR1 is SGHRS and CDR2 is YFSETQ in the germline V gene. The CDR3 region has the DNA TGCGCCAGCAGCCTGGGGTTTGGGAGCGGGAGCAGTTACGAGCAGTACTTC. It codes for CASSLGFGSGSSYEQYF.

The chain employs TRBV28 and TRBJ1-1; unclear D gene. Trimming stripped 2 bases from V and 1 base from J, with 8 bases between. CDR1 MDHEN and CDR2 SYDVKM come from the germline V gene. The CDR3 is 14 amino acids. CDR3 coding DNA: TGTGCCAGCAGTTTACTAAAAGGGAACACTGAAGCTTTCTTT. Protein product: CASSLLKGNTEAFF.

The genes are TRBV11-2 and TRBJ1-1; no clear D gene. The germline V and J ends were trimmed by 8 bases and 8 bases, with 12 bases remaining between them. CDR3 length: 11 residues. CDR1 is SGHAT and CDR2 is FQNNGV in the germline V gene. This chain's CDR3 is CASRLTGEAFF. The CDR3 region has the DNA TGTGCCAGCCGACTCACGGGGGAAGCTTTCTTT.

The CDR3 nucleotides read TGTGCCAGCTCACCACCGTCCATCTACGAGCAGTACTTC. This encodes CASSPPSIYEQYF. The rearrangement uses TRBV18 and TRBJ2-7; D is unclear. CDR3 length: 13 residues. Germline V gene data show CDR1 as KGHSH and CDR2 as LQKENI. Trimming removed 0 bases at V and 3 bases at J, with 6 bases between.

V gene TRBV27 combines with J gene TRBJ1-1, with 7 bases matching TRBD1. Germline V gene sequence: CDR1 MNHEY, CDR2 SMNVEV (reference sequence). The trim removed 10 bases at V and 8 bases at J, leaving 10 bases unmatched. CDR3 length: 12 residues. The CDR3, as DNA: TGTGCCACCAGAAGGCCGACAGGGGAAGCTTTCTTT. Residues: CATRRPTGEAFF.

This sequence joins TRBV15 and TRBJ2-5; the match to TRBD1 covers 11 bases. Germline CDR1 and CDR2: LNHNV and YYDKDF (reference sequence). V lost 1 base to trimming and J lost 4 bases; unmatched junction nucleotides: 14. CDR3 length: 19 residues. The CDR3 nucleotides are TGTGCCACCAGCAGAGCCTCGACCTCGCGGACAGGGGGCAGAGAGACCCAGTACTTC. Protein product: CATSRASTSRTGGRETQYF.

In this sample, this clone turned up once. The gene calls are TRBV25-1 and TRBJ2-3; possible D gene TRBD2, 6 bases. The CDR3 length is 15 residues. V shed 2 bases and J shed 1 base, with 10 bases lying between them. Germline values: CDR1 MGHDK, CDR2 SYGVNS. In DNA form, the CDR3 reads TGTGCCAGCAGTGAAGGAGGGCCTGGCACAGATACGCAGTATTTT. This gives the protein CASSEGGPGTDTQYF. Full variable domain (missing parts from reference TRBV25-1 and TRBJ2-3): EADIYQTPRYLVIGTGKKITLECSQTMGHDKMYWYQQDPGMELHLIHYSYGVNSTEKGDLSSESTVSRIRTEHFPLTLESARPSHTSQYLCASSEGGPGTDTQYFGPGTRLTVL.

This chain joins TRBV28 and TRBJ2-1; 7 nucleotides match TRBD2. The germline V gene has CDR1 MDHEN and CDR2 SYDVKM. CDR3 size: 17 residues. After removal of 6 bases from V and 0 bases from J, the junction contained 11 bases not matched to a gene. The DNA for the CDR3 is TGTGCCAGCAGGGGATCACTGGGAGGGAGCTCCTACAATGAGCAGTTCTTC. Translating it yields CASRGSLGGSSYNEQFF.

This chain links TRBV5-5 with TRBJ2-7, with 10 bases aligning to TRBD2. The CDR3 contains 16 residues. With 4 bases clipped from V and 7 bases from J, the junction kept 14 bases outside the gene matches. In germline, CDR1 is SGHKS, CDR2 YYEKEE (reference sequence). The CDR3 region is CASSPQAASGSYEQYF. The DNA of the CDR3 is TGTGCCAGCAGCCCCCAGGCCGCTAGCGGGAGTTATGAGCAGTACTTC. Combining the CDR3 with reference TRBV5-5 and TRBJ2-7 gives the whole variable domain DAGVTQSPTHLIKTRGQQVTLRCSPISGHKSVSWYQQVLGQGPQFIFQYYEKEERGRGNFPDRFSARQFPNYSSELNVNALLLGDSALYLCASSPQAASGSYEQYFGPGTRLTVT.